This record looks at one T cell receptor (beta chain) sequence and its context. The data are from a study of cytomegalovirus exposure and HLA in healthy donors. Trimming stripped 6 bases from V and 9 bases from J, with 15 bases between. The CDR3 sequence is 14 residues long. Germline-derived CDR1 and CDR2 are MDHEN and SYDVKM. A multiplex PCR was run with 60 Vbeta primers and 13 Jbeta primers. Profiled with immunoSEQ multiplex PCR; TCRdb holds only in-frame clones, not every one. The profile covers under 150,000 clones, with 75% to 80% appearing a single time and about 3.3% taken by the ten largest. The clonotype originates from a woman younger than 45 in good health and CMV-seropositive. Sequencing used PBMCs. This chain joins TRBV28 and TRBJ1-6, with D perhaps matching TRBD1 (6 bases). The CDR3 sequence is CASSLGQGSSPLHF. The CDR3 nucleotides read TGTGCCAGCAGCCTCGGGCAGGGGAGTTCACCCCTCCACTTT.